The 25 T cell receptor beta chains below were found in one sample sequenced in a study of T cells in localized non-small cell lung cancer. TCRdb keeps only in-frame clones here, not all; method: immunoSEQ multiplex PCR. The table shows about 21,000 clones, with about 88% occurring only once. The starting material was PBMCs, obtained before any cancer treatment. Source of these receptors: a man aged 35 to 70 with stage II squamous cell lung carcinoma.

The V and J genes are TRBV2 and TRBJ2-7; D gene uncertain. Trimming cost V 6 bases and J 2 bases, with 11 bases left between them. From germline, CDR1 is SNHLY and CDR2 FYNNEI. The CDR3 length is 13 residues. The CDR3 sequence: CASSGASPYEQYF. The CDR3 coding sequence is TGTGCCAGCAGCGGAGCGTCCCCCTACGAGCAGTACTTC.

This chain connects TRBV9 to TRBJ2-1, with 8 bases aligning to TRBD2. Germline trimming cut 0 bases from V and 7 bases from J; bases unmatched to any gene: 9. Germline values: CDR1 SGDLS, CDR2 YYNGEE. The CDR3 has 16 amino acids. The CDR3 loop reads CASSVESAGVTNEQFF. As DNA, the CDR3 is TGTGCCAGCAGCGTAGAGTCAGCGGGAGTCACGAATGAGCAGTTCTTC.

This clone was detected only once. Other DNA sequences within the sample encode an identical CDR3. The V gene is TRBV7-6, the J gene TRBJ2-5; D assignment may be TRBD1 or TRBD2 (5 bases each). Germline loops: CDR1 SGHVS, CDR2 FNYEAQ. V was trimmed by 5 bases and J by 1 base, leaving 8 bases between them. This CDR3 has 13 amino acids. CDR3 DNA: TGTGCCAGCAGCAGGGGACGCCAAGAGACCCAGTACTTC. Translation gives CASSRGRQETQYF.

This clone was recorded only once. The chain recombines TRBV15 with TRBJ2-7; D is perhaps TRBD2 (6 bases). V was pared by 0 bases and J by 2 bases, with 11 bases between. The CDR3 spans 15 residues. CDR1 and CDR2 from the germline V gene are LNHNV and YYDKDF (reference sequence). CDR3 sequence: CATSRDRGTAYEQYF. CDR3 nucleotides: TGTGCCACCAGCAGAGATCGCGGGACGGCCTACGAGCAGTACTTC.

The chain joins TRBV7-6 to TRBJ2-7, with a tentative D call TRBD1 (6 bases). V was shortened by 3 bases and J by 3 bases, with 12 bases between the two germline ends. The CDR3 is 14 amino acids. The germline V gene has CDR1 SGHVS and CDR2 FNYEAQ. This chain's CDR3 is CASSLGRGNYEQYF. The CDR3 DNA reads as TGTGCCAGCAGCTTGGGCAGGGGAAACTACGAGCAGTACTTC.

This chain links TRBV7-2 with TRBJ1-2; weak D call: TRBD1 (5 bases). The CDR3 extends over 12 amino acids. The ends were cut back, 1 base at V and 8 bases at J, with 8 bases in the middle. Germline CDR1 and CDR2: SGHTA and FQGNSA. The CDR3 DNA is TGTGCCAGCAGCTTAGAGACAGTCGGCTACACCTTC. This sequence encodes CASSLETVGYTF.

The chain joins TRBV20-1 to TRBJ1-2; D is perhaps TRBD1 (5 bases). Germline V gives CDR1 DFQATT, CDR2 SNEGSKA (reference sequence). This CDR3 is built from 10 residues. V lost 7 bases, J lost 4 bases, and 7 bases lay in between. CDR3: CSVGGYGYTF. The CDR3 DNA sequence: TGCAGTGTCGGGGGCTATGGCTACACCTTC.

The V and J genes are TRBV27 and TRBJ2-7; no firm D call. The CDR3 runs to 13 residues. The germline V gene encodes CDR1 MNHEY and CDR2 SMNVEV (reference sequence). With 2 bases removed from V and 0 bases from J, the gap between germline ends came to 5 bases. The CDR3 DNA sequence: TGTGCCAGCAGTTTAAAAAGCTCCTACGAGCAGTACTTC. Amino acid sequence: CASSLKSSYEQYF.

V and J are TRBV7-9 and TRBJ2-1; 11 positions agree with TRBD2. Per germline, CDR1 SEHNR and CDR2 FQNEAQ (reference sequence). The CDR3 contains 15 residues. Unmatched junction bases numbered 4, after V lost 5 bases and J lost 4 bases. The CDR3 protein is CASSPGLAGYNEQFF. The CDR3, as DNA: TGTGCCAGCAGCCCCGGACTAGCGGGTTACAATGAGCAGTTCTTC.

The rearrangement links TRBV18 to TRBJ2-2, with TRBD2 identical over 12 bases. The V gene's germline CDR1 is KGHSH and CDR2 LQKENI. This CDR3 has 17 residues. The junction had 10 bases not matched to a gene; V was cut back by 1 base and J by 10 bases. This chain's CDR3 is CASSPRESSGGAEELFF. CDR3 sequence (DNA): TGTGCCAGCTCACCACGAGAGTCTAGCGGGGGGGCCGAGGAGCTGTTTTTT.

This sequence joins TRBV4-3 and TRBJ2-2; D not certain. The CDR3 runs 13 residues. Germline V gives CDR1 LGHNA, CDR2 YSLEER. The V end lost 4 bases, the J end lost 3 bases, and 6 bases lay between the germline ends. CDR3 loop: CASSLVDTGELFF. The CDR3 DNA is TGCGCCAGCAGCCTAGTAGACACCGGGGAGCTGTTTTTT.

The V call is TRBV2, the J call TRBJ1-1; a possible D gene is TRBD1 (6 bases). Germline V CDR1 and CDR2: SNHLY, FYNNEI. V was trimmed by 2 bases and J by 1 base, leaving 11 bases between them. This CDR3 has 15 residues. The DNA for the CDR3 is TGTGCCAGCAGTGAATCTGGGACACCGAACACTGAAGCTTTCTTT. Amino acid sequence: CASSESGTPNTEAFF.

The chain is built from TRBV7-2 and TRBJ1-5; weak D call: TRBD1 (6 bases). Germline CDR1 SGHTA, CDR2 FQGNSA. V was shortened by 4 bases and J by 4 bases, with 8 bases between the two germline ends. The CDR3 runs 13 residues. The CDR3 DNA reads TGTGCCAGCAGCTGGACAGCAAATCAGCCCCAGCATTTT. It encodes CASSWTANQPQHF.

The chain joins TRBV7-6 to TRBJ2-1, with TRBD2 matching 10 bases. V lost 1 base to trimming and J lost 0 bases; unmatched junction nucleotides: 3. The CDR3 runs to 17 residues. In germline, CDR1 is SGHVS, CDR2 FNYEAQ. This CDR3 is CASSLVVAGGSYNEQFF. DNA for the CDR3: TGTGCCAGCAGCTTAGTTGTAGCGGGAGGCTCCTACAATGAGCAGTTCTTC.

The gene calls are TRBV5-1 and TRBJ1-2; 9 bases align to TRBD1. The CDR3 loop spans 14 amino acids. CDR1 and CDR2 (germline): SGHRS, YFSETQ. V shed 2 bases, J shed 4 bases, and the junction held 3 bases outside the gene matches. CDR3 nucleotides: TGCGCCAGCAGCTTAGGGACAGGGACCTATGGCTACACCTTC. Its translation is CASSLGTGTYGYTF.

The chain combines TRBV5-1 with TRBJ1-4, with unresolved D. The germline V and J ends were trimmed by 4 bases and 0 bases, with 13 bases remaining between them. The CDR3 sequence is 16 residues long. Per germline, CDR1 SGHRS and CDR2 YFSETQ. The CDR3 is CASSPGSFATNEKLFF. CDR3 sequence (DNA): TGCGCCAGCAGCCCAGGCAGCTTCGCAACTAATGAAAAACTGTTTTTT.

The J gene is TRBJ1-6, the V gene TRBV5-1, with TRBD1 matching over 7 bases. Trimming removed 6 bases from V and 7 bases from J; junction bases left unmatched: 4. This CDR3 is built from 13 residues. Germline V gives CDR1 SGHRS, CDR2 YFSETQ. The CDR3 here is CASKDRLNSPLHF. As DNA, the CDR3 is TGCGCCAGCAAGGACAGGTTAAATTCACCCCTCCACTTT. Combining the CDR3 with reference TRBV5-1 and TRBJ1-6 gives the whole variable domain KAGVTQTPRYLIKTRGQQVTLSCSPISGHRSVSWYQQTPGQGLQFLFEYFSETQRNKGNFPGRFSGRQFSNSRSEMNVSTLELGDSALYLCASKDRLNSPLHFGNGTRLTVT.

The chain joins TRBV6-1 to TRBJ2-7; D call uncertain. This CDR3 contains 15 residues. V was cut by 6 bases and J by 2 bases, with 17 bases left in between. Germline values: CDR1 MNHNS, CDR2 SASEGT. CDR3 nucleotides: TGTGCCAGCAGAACAAACCTAGGACCGACCTACGAGCAGTACTTC. It yields the protein CASRTNLGPTYEQYF.

The chain is built from TRBV5-1 and TRBJ2-5, with 8 bases fitting TRBD2. Germline assignment: CDR1 SGHRS and CDR2 YFSETQ. The CDR3 spans 12 residues. Losses at the gene ends were 7 bases for V and 5 bases for J; bases not matched to a gene: 4. The CDR3 loop reads CASREGVETQYF. Written as DNA, the CDR3 is TGCGCCAGCCGGGAGGGCGTCGAGACCCAGTACTTC.

V and J are TRBV27 and TRBJ1-2; no definite D call. The CDR3 is 13 residues long. V lost 2 bases to trimming and J lost 7 bases, with 11 bases between them. Germline V gives CDR1 MNHEY, CDR2 SMNVEV (reference sequence). The chain's CDR3 is CASSLNFGAGYTF. The CDR3 DNA is TGTGCCAGCAGTTTAAATTTCGGAGCTGGCTACACCTTC.

The chain carries TRBV5-4 and TRBJ2-5, with D perhaps TRBD2 (7 bases). Germline V CDR1 and CDR2: SGHNT, YYREEE (reference sequence). CDR3 length equals 18 residues. Trimming shortened V by 2 bases and J by 0 bases, and 20 bases separated the two germline ends. The CDR3 nucleotides read TGTGCCAGCAGCTTTAGAGGGGGGGACCACGGGAACCAAGAGACCCAGTACTTC. Translated, it gives CASSFRGGDHGNQETQYF.

V gene TRBV2 combines with J gene TRBJ2-7; 7 nucleotides agree with TRBD1. Trimming removed 6 bases from V and 2 bases from J; junction bases left unmatched: 4. The CDR3 has 13 residues. Germline assignment: CDR1 SNHLY and CDR2 FYNNEI. For the CDR3, the DNA is TGTGCCAGCAGGACCGGGACAGCCTACGAGCAGTACTTC. Its translation: CASRTGTAYEQYF. The full variable domain, in which reference TRBV2 and TRBJ2-7 provide the parts outside the CDR3, is EPEVTQTPSHQVTQMGQEVILRCVPISNHLYFYWYRQILGQKVEFLVSFYNNEISEKSEIFDDQFSVERPDGSNFTLKIRSTKLEDSAMYFCASRTGTAYEQYFGPGTRLTVT.

This chain links TRBV20-1 with TRBJ1-1, with 7 bases fitting TRBD1. The CDR3 runs 11 residues. CDR1 and CDR2 from the germline V gene are DFQATT and SNEGSKA (reference sequence). V was pared by 7 bases and J by 8 bases, with 7 bases of the junction left unmatched. CDR3 region: CSGAGQLEAFF. CDR3 nucleotide sequence: TGCAGTGGTGCGGGACAGTTAGAAGCTTTCTTT.

The V call is TRBV28, the J call TRBJ2-6; D unresolved. The CDR3 consists of 13 residues. V dropped 7 bases and J dropped 0 bases, with 4 bases sitting between them. The germline V gene has CDR1 MDHEN and CDR2 SYDVKM. The CDR3 is CASTISGANVLTF. The CDR3 DNA reads TGTGCCAGCACCATCTCTGGGGCCAACGTCCTGACTTTC.

This clone was observed a single time. The genes are TRBV19 and TRBJ2-1; D may match TRBD1 or TRBD2 (5 bases each). CDR1 is LNHDA and CDR2 is SQIVND in the germline V gene (reference sequence). The CDR3 totals 14 residues. Trimming left V 10 bases short and J 10 bases short, with 23 bases between. CDR3 in amino acids: CATQRGPAYGEQFF. In DNA form, the CDR3 reads TGTGCCACCCAGAGGGGCCCCGCGTATGGGGAGCAGTTCTTC.